These 14 T cell receptor beta chains came from one sample sequenced in a study of cytomegalovirus exposure and HLA in healthy donors. PCR used 60 Vbeta primers and 13 Jbeta primers. Profiled with immunoSEQ multiplex PCR; TCRdb holds only in-frame clones, not every one. Of over 90,000 clones in the sample, around 80% were seen once. The sample consisted of PBMCs. The receptors stem from a woman aged 18 to 35 in good health and CMV-seropositive.

The V and J genes are TRBV6-4 and TRBJ1-1, with 9 bases lining up with TRBD1. Germline trimming cut 2 bases from V and 3 bases from J; bases unmatched to any gene: 10. Germline-derived CDR1 and CDR2 are MRHNA and SNTAGT. The CDR3 consists of 17 residues. The CDR3 is CASSDRTGASRDTEAFF. The CDR3 region has the DNA TGTGCCAGCAGTGACAGGACAGGGGCCTCGAGGGACACTGAAGCTTTCTTT.

The rearrangement joins TRBV7-9 to TRBJ2-1; 7 bases line up with TRBD2. Trimming took 4 bases from V and 8 from J; bases not matched to a gene: 8. This CDR3 is 14 amino acids long. Germline V gene lookup returns CDR1 SEHNR and CDR2 FQNEAQ (reference sequence). CDR3 nucleotides: TGTGCCAGCAGCTCTTCCGGGACTATGCATGAGCAGTTCTTC. Amino acids: CASSSSGTMHEQFF.

This clone was counted a single time. The chain carries TRBV10-2 and TRBJ1-1, with TRBD1 matching 12 bases. The junction had 8 bases not matched to a gene; V was cut back by 8 bases and J by 7 bases. Germline V CDR1 and CDR2: WSHSY, SAAADI. The length of the CDR3 is 14 residues. CDR3 loop: CASRTGQGAREAFF. In DNA, the CDR3 is TGCGCCAGCCGTACGGGACAGGGGGCGCGTGAAGCTTTCTTT.

The chain carries TRBV27 and TRBJ2-3, with 8 bases aligning to TRBD1. Germline lookup yields CDR1 MNHEY and CDR2 SMNVEV (reference sequence). V gave up 6 bases and J gave up 3 bases; unmatched junction bases: 17. The CDR3 sequence is 18 residues long. CDR3: CASSLTPDRAMITDTQYF. The CDR3 DNA reads TGTGCCAGCAGCCTAACCCCGGACAGGGCTATGATAACAGATACGCAGTATTTT.

Points on this clone: The sample contains more than one DNA sequence encoding this CDR3. The chain carries TRBV6-1 and TRBJ1-5, with 10 bases aligning to TRBD1. V dropped 1 base and J dropped 8; count of bases not matched to a gene: 5. From germline, CDR1 is MNHNS and CDR2 SASEGT. The CDR3 covers 15 residues. The DNA of the CDR3 is TGTGCCAGCAGTGAAGGGACAGGGGGAAGGGAGCCCCAGCATTTT. Translated: CASSEGTGGREPQHF.

The chain is built from TRBV27 and TRBJ1-1; 7 nucleotides match TRBD1. Germline V gene data show CDR1 as MNHEY and CDR2 as SMNVEV (reference sequence). The CDR3 extends over 15 amino acids. V dropped 5 bases and J dropped 1; count of bases not matched to a gene: 7. CDR3: CASSTSTGWNTEAFF. The DNA for the CDR3 is TGTGCCAGCAGTACCTCGACAGGGTGGAACACTGAAGCTTTCTTT.

The V call is TRBV19, the J call TRBJ1-2; tentative D call: TRBD1 (6 bases). V lost 5 bases and J 2 bases, leaving 15 bases between the germline ends. The CDR3 consists of 15 residues. The germline gives CDR1 LNHDA, CDR2 SQIVND (reference sequence). The CDR3 sequence: CASSESDRPNYGYTF. In DNA form, the CDR3 reads TGTGCCAGTAGTGAAAGTGACAGGCCAAACTATGGCTACACCTTC.

The V and J genes are TRBV6-4 and TRBJ2-7; D not resolved. The CDR3 contains 14 residues. V shed 6 bases and J shed 0 bases, with 12 bases lying between them. The germline V gene encodes CDR1 MRHNA and CDR2 SNTAGT. The CDR3 protein is CASRALPHSYEQYF. Written as DNA, the CDR3 is TGTGCCAGCAGAGCGCTGCCCCACTCCTACGAGCAGTACTTC.

The genes are TRBV6-1 and TRBJ1-6; TRBD1 agrees at 8 bases. Losses at the gene ends were 6 bases for V and 8 bases for J; bases not matched to a gene: 9. Germline-derived CDR1 and CDR2 are MNHNS and SASEGT. The CDR3 sequence is 15 residues long. This CDR3 is CASSPQGASDSPLHF. The CDR3 bases are TGTGCCAGCAGCCCCCAGGGGGCTAGTGATTCACCCCTCCACTTT.

The V gene is TRBV6-1, the J gene TRBJ2-5; 9 bases are a match to TRBD2. The J call may be in error: the DNA end matches TRBJ2-7 better. The CDR3 consists of 12 residues. Germline V gene sequence: CDR1 MNHNS, CDR2 SASEGT. CDR3 sequence (DNA): TGTGCCGGTAGCGGGAGTCAATACGAGCAGTACTTC. This translates into CAGSGSQYEQYF.

V gene TRBV27 combines with J gene TRBJ1-5, with D unclear. The CDR3 spans 14 residues. Germline CDR1 is MNHEY and CDR2 is SMNVEV (reference sequence). Trimming removed 2 bases at V and 2 bases at J, with 7 bases between. The CDR3, as DNA: TGTGCCAGCAGTTTAACCGGGGGCAATCAGCCCCAGCATTTT. The encoded protein is CASSLTGGNQPQHF.

V and J are TRBV15 and TRBJ1-1, with a possible D match to TRBD1 (6 bases). The CDR3 is 15 residues long. V dropped 1 base and J dropped 6 bases, with 15 bases sitting between them. CDR1 is LNHNV, CDR2 YYDKDF, per germline (reference sequence). The CDR3 spells CATSRGSGAIAEAFF. Written as DNA, the CDR3 is TGTGCCACCAGCAGAGGTTCAGGGGCGATAGCTGAAGCTTTCTTT.

This clone turned up a few times. The chain links TRBV27 to TRBJ2-5; D gene unclear. Trimming stripped 6 bases from V and 5 bases from J, with 10 bases between. The CDR3 is made up of 12 amino acids. Germline V gene sequence: CDR1 MNHEY, CDR2 SMNVEV (reference sequence). CDR3 bases: TGTGCCAGCAGACAGACGTGGGAGACCCAGTACTTC. Protein: CASRQTWETQYF.

The chain employs TRBV6-4 and TRBJ1-2; 11 bases align to TRBD1. Germline V gives CDR1 MRHNA, CDR2 SNTAGT. CDR3 length: 14 amino acids. The ends lost 7 bases at V and 4 bases at J; junction bases unmatched: 5. This chain's CDR3 is CASTRDRGTYGYTF. CDR3 in DNA: TGTGCCAGCACCCGGGACAGGGGGACCTATGGCTACACCTTC.